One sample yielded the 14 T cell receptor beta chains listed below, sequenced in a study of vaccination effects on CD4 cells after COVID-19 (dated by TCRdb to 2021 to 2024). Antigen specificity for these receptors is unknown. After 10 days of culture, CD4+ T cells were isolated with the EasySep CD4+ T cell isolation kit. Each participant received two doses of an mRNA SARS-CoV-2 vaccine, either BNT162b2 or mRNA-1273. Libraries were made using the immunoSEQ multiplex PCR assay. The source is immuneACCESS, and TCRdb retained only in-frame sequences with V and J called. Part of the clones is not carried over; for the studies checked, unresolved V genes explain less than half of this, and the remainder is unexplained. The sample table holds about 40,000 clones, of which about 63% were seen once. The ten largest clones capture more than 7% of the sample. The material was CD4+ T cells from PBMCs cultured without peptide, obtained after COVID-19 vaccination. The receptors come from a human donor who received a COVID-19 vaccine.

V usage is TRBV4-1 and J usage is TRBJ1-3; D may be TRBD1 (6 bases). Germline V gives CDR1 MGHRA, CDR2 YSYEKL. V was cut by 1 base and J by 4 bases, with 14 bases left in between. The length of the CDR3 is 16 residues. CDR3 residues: CASSQVGRTDGNTIYF. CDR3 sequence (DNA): TGCGCCAGCAGCCAAGTAGGTCGGACAGACGGAAACACCATATATTTT.

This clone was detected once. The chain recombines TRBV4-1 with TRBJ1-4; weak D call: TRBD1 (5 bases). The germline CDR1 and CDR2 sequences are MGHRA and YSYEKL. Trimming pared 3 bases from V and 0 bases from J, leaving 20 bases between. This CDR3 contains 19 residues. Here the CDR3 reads CASSQRSRRQTTTNEKLFF. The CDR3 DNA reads TGCGCCAGCAGCCAGCGCTCCCGTCGACAGACCACAACTAATGAAAAACTGTTTTTT.

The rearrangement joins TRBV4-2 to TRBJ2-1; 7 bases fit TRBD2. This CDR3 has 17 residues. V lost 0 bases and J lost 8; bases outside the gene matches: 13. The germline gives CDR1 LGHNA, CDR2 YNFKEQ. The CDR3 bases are TGTGCCAGCAGCCAAGATAGTACGGGTGGCGGGAGAGATGAGCAGTTCTTC. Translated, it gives CASSQDSTGGGRDEQFF.

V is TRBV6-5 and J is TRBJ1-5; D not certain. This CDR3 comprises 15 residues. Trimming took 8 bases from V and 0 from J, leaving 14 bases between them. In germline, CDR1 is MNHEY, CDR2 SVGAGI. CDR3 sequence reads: CASQFDLNSNQPQHF. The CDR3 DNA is TGTGCCAGCCAATTTGACCTCAATAGCAATCAGCCCCAGCATTTT.

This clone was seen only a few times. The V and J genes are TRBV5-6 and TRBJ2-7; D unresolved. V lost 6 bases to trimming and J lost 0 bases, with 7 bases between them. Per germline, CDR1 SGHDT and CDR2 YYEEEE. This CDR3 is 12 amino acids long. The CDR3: CASKASSYEQYF. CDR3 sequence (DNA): TGTGCCAGCAAGGCGTCCTCCTACGAGCAGTACTTC.

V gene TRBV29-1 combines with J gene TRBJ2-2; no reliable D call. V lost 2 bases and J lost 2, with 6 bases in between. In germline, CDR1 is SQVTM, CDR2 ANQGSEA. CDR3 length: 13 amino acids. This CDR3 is CSVESSNTGELFF. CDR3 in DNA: TGCAGCGTTGAATCCTCTAACACCGGGGAGCTGTTTTTT.

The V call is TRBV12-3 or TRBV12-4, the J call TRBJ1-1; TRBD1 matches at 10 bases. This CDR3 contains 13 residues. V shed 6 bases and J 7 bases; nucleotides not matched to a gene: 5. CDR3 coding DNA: TGTGCCAGCAGCACCGGGACAGGGGTTGAAGCTTTCTTT. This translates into CASSTGTGVEAFF.

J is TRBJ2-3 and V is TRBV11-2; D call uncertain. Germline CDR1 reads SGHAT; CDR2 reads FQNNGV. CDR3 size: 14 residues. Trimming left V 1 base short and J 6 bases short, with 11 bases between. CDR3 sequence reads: CASSLVGPGDTQYF. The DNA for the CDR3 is TGTGCCAGCAGCTTAGTAGGACCCGGGGATACGCAGTATTTT.

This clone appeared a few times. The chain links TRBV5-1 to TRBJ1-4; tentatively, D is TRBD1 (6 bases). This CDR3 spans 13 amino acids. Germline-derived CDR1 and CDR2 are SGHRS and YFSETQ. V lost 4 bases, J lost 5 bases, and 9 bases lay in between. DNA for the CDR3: TGCGCCAGCAGCCCGGACAGAAATGAAAAACTGTTTTTT. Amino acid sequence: CASSPDRNEKLFF.

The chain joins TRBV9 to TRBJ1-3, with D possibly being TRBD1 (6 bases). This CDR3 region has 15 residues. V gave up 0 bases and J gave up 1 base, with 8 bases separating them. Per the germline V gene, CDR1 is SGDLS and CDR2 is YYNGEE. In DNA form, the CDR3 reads TGTGCCAGCAGCGTAGTAGGGGGATCTGGAAACACCATATATTTT. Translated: CASSVVGGSGNTIYF.

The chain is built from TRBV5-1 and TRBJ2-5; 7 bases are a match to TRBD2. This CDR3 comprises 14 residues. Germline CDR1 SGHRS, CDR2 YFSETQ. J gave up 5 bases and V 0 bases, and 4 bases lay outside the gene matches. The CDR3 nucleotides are TGCGCCAGCAGCTTGGATACTAGCGCTGAGACCCAGTACTTC. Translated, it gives CASSLDTSAETQYF.

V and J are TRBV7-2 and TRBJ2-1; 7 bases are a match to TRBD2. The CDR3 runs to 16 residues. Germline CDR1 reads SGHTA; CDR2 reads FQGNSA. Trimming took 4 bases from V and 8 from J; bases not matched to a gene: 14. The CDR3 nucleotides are TGTGCCAGCAGCTGGGGAAGCGGGACTGGGGTGCATGAGCAGTTCTTC. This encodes CASSWGSGTGVHEQFF.

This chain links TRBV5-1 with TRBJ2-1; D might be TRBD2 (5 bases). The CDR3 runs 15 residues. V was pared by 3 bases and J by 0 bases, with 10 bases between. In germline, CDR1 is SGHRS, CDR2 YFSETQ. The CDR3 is CASSSGGGSYNEQFF. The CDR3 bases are TGCGCCAGCAGCTCCGGCGGAGGCTCCTACAATGAGCAGTTCTTC.

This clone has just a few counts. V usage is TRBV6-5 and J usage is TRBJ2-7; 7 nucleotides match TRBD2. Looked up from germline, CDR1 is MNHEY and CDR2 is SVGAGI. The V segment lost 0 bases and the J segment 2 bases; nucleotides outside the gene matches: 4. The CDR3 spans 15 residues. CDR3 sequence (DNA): TGTGCCAGCAGTTACTCGACGGGACTAACCTACGAGCAGTACTTC. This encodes CASSYSTGLTYEQYF.